This entry lists 23 T cell receptor beta chains sequenced from one sample in a study of shared clonotypes between healthy human individuals. Produced via immunoSEQ multiplex PCR; TCRdb's table is partial and in-frame only. The sample includes some 2,100,000 clones, approximately 96% seen only once; the top ten take 0.1% to 0.15%. Sequenced input: naive CD4+ T cells sorted from blood. Specified subset: CD45RA+ positively selected. The receptor set was obtained from a young man in good health.

Note on this clone: This CDR3 is also generated by other DNA sequences in the sample. The chain employs TRBV7-2 and TRBJ1-5; 8 positions match TRBD1. The CDR3 has 14 residues. V was pared by 3 bases and J by 7 bases, with 5 bases of the junction left unmatched. The germline V gene has CDR1 SGHTA and CDR2 FQGNSA. The CDR3: CASSFGQGGQPQHF. The CDR3 nucleotides are TGTGCCAGCAGCTTCGGACAGGGCGGGCAGCCCCAGCATTTT.

Here the CDR3 reads CASSLDPGWHEQYF. As DNA, the CDR3 is TGTGCCAGCAGCTTAGATCCAGGGTGGCACGAGCAGTACTTC. The chain has TRBV7-8 and TRBJ2-7; D might be TRBD1 (5 bases). The CDR3 covers 14 residues. V lost 1 base and J 5 bases, leaving 12 bases between the germline ends. Per the germline V gene, CDR1 is SGHVS and CDR2 is FQNEAQ.

CDR3 region: CASSYSSEPPHYEQYF. The CDR3, as DNA: TGTGCCAGCAGTTACTCGTCAGAGCCGCCTCACTACGAGCAGTACTTC. This rearrangement joins TRBV6-5 to TRBJ2-7, with D uncertain. V dropped 0 bases and J dropped 3 bases, with 15 bases sitting between them. The CDR3 runs 16 residues. In germline, CDR1 is MNHEY, CDR2 SVGAGI.

This clone appeared once. The genes are TRBV6-1 and TRBJ1-5; D may be TRBD1 (5 bases). The CDR3 length is 15 residues. In germline, CDR1 is MNHNS, CDR2 SASEGT. Deletions cut 8 bases from V and 3 bases from J, with 17 bases between. CDR3 residues: CASGPMWGVNQPQHF. CDR3 sequence (DNA): TGTGCCAGCGGCCCCATGTGGGGGGTCAATCAGCCCCAGCATTTT.

This sequence joins TRBV5-6 and TRBJ1-5; D might be TRBD1 (5 bases). With 4 bases removed from V and 6 bases from J, the gap between germline ends came to 20 bases. This CDR3 region has 16 residues. CDR1 and CDR2 from the germline V gene are SGHDT and YYEEEE. The CDR3 bases are TGTGCCAGCAGCACCCGACAGAATACCGCTACTCAGCCCCAGCATTTT. It yields the protein CASSTRQNTATQPQHF.

The rearrangement links TRBV2 to TRBJ1-4; TRBD1 matches 7 bases. V lost 6 bases to trimming and J lost 4 bases; unmatched junction nucleotides: 8. Germline values: CDR1 SNHLY, CDR2 FYNNEI. The CDR3 spans 15 residues. The CDR3 is CASSSGQGDNEKLFF. Written as DNA, the CDR3 is TGTGCCAGCAGCTCAGGGCAGGGGGATAATGAAAAACTGTTTTTT.

The rearrangement joins TRBV9 to TRBJ2-5; the match to TRBD1 covers 8 bases. Trimming cost V 3 bases and J 7 bases; bases outside gene matches: 8. This CDR3 is built from 14 residues. Germline V gene sequence: CDR1 SGDLS, CDR2 YYNGEE. Here the CDR3 reads CASSAIQGARTQYF. CDR3 coding DNA: TGTGCCAGCAGCGCTATCCAGGGGGCGCGGACCCAGTACTTC.

V gene TRBV5-4 combines with J gene TRBJ2-3; D ambiguous. The CDR3 consists of 13 residues. Between the trimmed V and J ends, which lost 2 bases and 0 bases, there was a span of 4 bases. Germline loops: CDR1 SGHNT, CDR2 YYREEE (reference sequence). This CDR3 reads CASSFFSTDTQYF. CDR3 bases: TGTGCCAGCAGCTTCTTCAGCACAGATACGCAGTATTTT.

This clone is a singleton in its sample. This chain connects TRBV6-5 to TRBJ2-2, with 7 nucleotides matching TRBD2. From germline, CDR1 is MNHEY and CDR2 SVGAGI. CDR3 length equals 15 residues. The J segment lost 4 bases and the V segment lost 4 bases, leaving 6 bases of the junction unmatched. The CDR3 region is CASSSGREITGELFF. The CDR3 region has the DNA TGTGCCAGCAGTTCGGGGCGGGAGATCACCGGGGAGCTGTTTTTT.

The chain recombines TRBV4-3 with TRBJ2-7; 8 bases align to TRBD2. V dropped 1 base and J dropped 3; count of bases not matched to a gene: 8. Germline assignment: CDR1 LGHNA and CDR2 YSLEER. The CDR3 runs 16 residues. The CDR3 DNA reads as TGCGCCAGCAGCCAAGGCGCCCTAAGCGGGGGCTACGAGCAGTACTTC. The encoded protein is CASSQGALSGGYEQYF.

The chain joins TRBV10-2 to TRBJ1-5; the D is unclear. V lost 3 bases, J lost 3 bases, and 12 bases lay in between. Per germline, CDR1 WSHSY and CDR2 SAAADI. There are 15 residues in the CDR3. CDR3 residues: CASSEGQPINQPQHF. The CDR3 DNA is TGCGCCAGCAGTGAAGGGCAGCCCATCAATCAGCCCCAGCATTTT.

This chain uses TRBV6-5 with TRBJ2-7; 9 bases align to TRBD1. Germline V CDR1 and CDR2: MNHEY, SVGAGI. This CDR3 comprises 16 residues. Trimming removed 0 bases from V and 5 bases from J; junction bases left unmatched: 8. DNA for the CDR3: TGTGCCAGCAGTTACTCGAAGGGGACAGGGTCCAACGAGCAGTACTTC. This encodes CASSYSKGTGSNEQYF.

This sequence joins TRBV30 and TRBJ1-1; D remains unclear. This CDR3 has 13 residues. The ends were cut back, 1 base at V and 0 bases at J, with 6 bases in the middle. Germline-derived CDR1 and CDR2 are GTSNPN and SVGIG (reference sequence). CDR3 residues: CAWSDRLNTEAFF. For the CDR3, the DNA is TGTGCCTGGAGTGACCGACTGAACACTGAAGCTTTCTTT. Based on the CDR3 plus reference TRBV30 and TRBJ1-1, the full variable domain is SQTIHQWPATLVQPVGSPLSLECTVEGTSNPNLYWYRQAAGRGLQLLFYSVGIGQISSEVPQNLSASRPQDRQFILSSKKLLLSDSGFYLCAWSDRLNTEAFFGQGTRLTVV.

The V call is TRBV19, the J call TRBJ2-5; 8 bases agree with TRBD1. Germline CDR1 LNHDA, CDR2 SQIVND (reference sequence). The CDR3 extends over 13 amino acids. V was clipped by 5 bases and J by 5 bases; unmatched bases: 4. In DNA form, the CDR3 reads TGTGCCAGTAGTGCAGGGGGCGTGGAGACCCAGTACTTC. Amino acid sequence: CASSAGGVETQYF.

J is TRBJ1-2 and V is TRBV19; D is unclear. This CDR3 has 15 residues. CDR1 is LNHDA and CDR2 is SQIVND in the germline V gene (reference sequence). V lost 0 bases and J lost 6, with 14 bases in between. The CDR3 nucleotides read TGTGCCAGTAGTATAGAGGGCAGCCGAGGAAATGGCTACACCTTC. It specifies CASSIEGSRGNGYTF. The full variable domain, in which reference TRBV19 and TRBJ1-2 provide the parts outside the CDR3, is DGGITQSPKYLFRKEGQNVTLSCEQNLNHDAMYWYRQDPGQGLRLIYYSQIVNDFQKGDIAEGYSVSREKKESFPLTVTSAQKNPTAFYLCASSIEGSRGNGYTFGSGTRLTVV.

V usage is TRBV28 and J usage is TRBJ1-3; maybe TRBD1 (5 bases). The V and J ends lost 7 bases and 0 bases respectively, with 10 bases between them. Germline V gene data show CDR1 as MDHEN and CDR2 as SYDVKM. The CDR3 runs 14 residues. This chain's CDR3 is CASTDGASGNTIYF. As DNA, the CDR3 is TGTGCCAGCACAGACGGGGCCTCTGGAAACACCATATATTTT.

The rearrangement links TRBV4-2 to TRBJ1-1, with D hard to call. V shed 1 base and J shed 9 bases, with 6 bases lying between them. Germline CDR1 and CDR2: LGHNA and YNFKEQ. The CDR3 contains 11 residues. The CDR3 sequence is CASSQARQAFF. The CDR3 nucleotides are TGTGCCAGCAGCCAAGCCCGGCAAGCTTTCTTT.

This chain joins TRBV5-1 and TRBJ2-1; no clear D. Germline V gene lookup returns CDR1 SGHRS and CDR2 YFSETQ. CDR3 length: 14 residues. The V gene lost 4 bases and the J gene lost 10 bases, with 18 bases spanning the gap. CDR3 coding DNA: TGCGCCAGCAGCCGCACCCTCTCGAGCGTAGAGCAGTTCTTC. Translated: CASSRTLSSVEQFF.

This clone was found once. The same CDR3 arises from other DNA sequences in this sample as well. V gene TRBV6-5 combines with J gene TRBJ1-6; weak D call: TRBD1 (5 bases). Trimming removed 4 bases from V and 6 bases from J, with 7 bases in between. The CDR3 spans 13 residues. The germline CDR1 and CDR2 sequences are MNHEY and SVGAGI. CDR3 DNA: TGTGCCAGCAGTTGGGGGTCTAATTCACCCCTCCACTTT. This sequence encodes CASSWGSNSPLHF.

This sequence joins TRBV28 and TRBJ1-5; the D gene is possibly TRBD1 (5 bases). Germline V gene data show CDR1 as MDHEN and CDR2 as SYDVKM. The CDR3 runs to 18 residues. Trimming took off 2 bases at V and 5 bases at J, with 22 bases between the two ends. The CDR3 reads CASSLIVGSGFIHQPQHF. The CDR3 DNA sequence: TGTGCCAGCAGTTTAATAGTCGGGTCAGGGTTTATCCATCAGCCCCAGCATTTT.

V gene TRBV11-2 combines with J gene TRBJ1-4; TRBD1 might be the D (6 bases). Germline V gives CDR1 SGHAT, CDR2 FQNNGV. CDR3 length equals 14 residues. Trimming took 4 bases from V and 4 from J, leaving 10 bases between them. The CDR3 region has the DNA TGTGCCAGCAGCTCCCGGGGGCGTAATGAAAAACTGTTTTTT. Amino acids: CASSSRGRNEKLFF.

The chain links TRBV5-1 to TRBJ2-7; D is possibly TRBD2 (6 bases). Trimming pared 5 bases from V and 4 bases from J, leaving 16 bases between. The CDR3 is 14 residues long. Germline CDR1 is SGHRS and CDR2 is YFSETQ. CDR3 sequence (DNA): TGCGCCAGCAGTCTACCCGGGGGTACTTACGAGCAGTACTTC. This codes for CASSLPGGTYEQYF.

V usage is TRBV28 and J usage is TRBJ2-3, with D hard to call. This CDR3 has 12 residues. Germline assignment: CDR1 MDHEN and CDR2 SYDVKM. V shed 1 base and J shed 4 bases, with 3 bases lying between them. CDR3 DNA sequence: TGTGCCAGCAGTTTATTTGCAGATACGCAGTATTTT. Translating it yields CASSLFADTQYF.